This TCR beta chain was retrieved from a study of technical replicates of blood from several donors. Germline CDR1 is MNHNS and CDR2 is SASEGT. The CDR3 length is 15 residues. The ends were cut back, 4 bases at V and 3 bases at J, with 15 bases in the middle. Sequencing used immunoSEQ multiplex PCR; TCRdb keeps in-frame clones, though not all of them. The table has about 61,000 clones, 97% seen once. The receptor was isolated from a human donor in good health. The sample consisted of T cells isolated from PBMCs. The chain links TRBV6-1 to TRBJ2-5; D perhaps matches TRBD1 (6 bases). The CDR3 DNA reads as TGTGCCAGCAGTGCATGGGGGCTTAAGGAAGAGACCCAGTACTTC. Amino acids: CASSAWGLKEETQYF.